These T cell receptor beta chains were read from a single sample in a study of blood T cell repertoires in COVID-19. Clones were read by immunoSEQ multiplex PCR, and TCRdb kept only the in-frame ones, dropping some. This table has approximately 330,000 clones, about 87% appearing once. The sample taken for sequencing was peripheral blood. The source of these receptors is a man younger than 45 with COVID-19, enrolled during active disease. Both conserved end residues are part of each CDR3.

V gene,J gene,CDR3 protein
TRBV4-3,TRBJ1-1,CASSQVRGPMNTEAFF
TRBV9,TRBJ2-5,CASSVTGGSLRQETQYF
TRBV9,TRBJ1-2,CASSVVGADYGYTF
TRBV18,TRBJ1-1,CASSSGRVNTEAFF
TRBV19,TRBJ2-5,CASSLQGGETQYF
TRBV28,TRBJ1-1,CASSLRDRLNTEAFF
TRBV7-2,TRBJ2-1,CASSSQLAGPRNEQFF
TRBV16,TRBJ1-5,CASSQAGTGTYSNQPQHF
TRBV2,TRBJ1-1,CASSGQGLYTEAFF
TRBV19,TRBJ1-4,CASTPTGGGEKLFF
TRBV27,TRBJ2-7,CASSSTGFYEQYF
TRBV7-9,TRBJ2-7,CASSPKYGQGENSYEQYF
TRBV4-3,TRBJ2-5,CASSQDIGVKTQYF
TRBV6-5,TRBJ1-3,CASRPGGGDTIYF
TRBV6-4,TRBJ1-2,CASSRSTDTNYGYTF
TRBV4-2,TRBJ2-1,CASSSSGRSSYNEQFF
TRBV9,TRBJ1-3,CASSGPGGNTIYF
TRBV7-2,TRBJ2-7,CASSLGGPAGGIYEQYF
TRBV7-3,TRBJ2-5,CASSLMGLAGAQETQYF
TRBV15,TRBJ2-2,CATSSTGTGNTGELFF
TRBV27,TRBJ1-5,CASSGLQGHNQPQHF
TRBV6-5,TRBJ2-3,CAAGQVATDTQYF
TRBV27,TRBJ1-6,CASADMGDSPLHF
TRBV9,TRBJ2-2,CASSPGLAGLNTGELFF
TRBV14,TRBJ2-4,CASSQAPLAKNIQYF
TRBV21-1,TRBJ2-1,CASSVREGRTFF
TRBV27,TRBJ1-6,CASSPVRGLDNSPLHF
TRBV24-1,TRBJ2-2,CATSDLVQGRTGELFF
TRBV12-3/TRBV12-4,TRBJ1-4,CASSLASREGLFF
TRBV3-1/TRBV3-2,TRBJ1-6,CASSQVDTGQAPLHF
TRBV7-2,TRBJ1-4,CASSADPDRIEKLFF
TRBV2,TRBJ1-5,CASTNEGASNQPQHF
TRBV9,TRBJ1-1,CASSATSTQNTEAFF
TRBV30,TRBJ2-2,CAWRSRGMTGELFF
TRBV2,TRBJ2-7,CASSPPGVRSEQYF
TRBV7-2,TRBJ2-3,CASSRSFSHTDTQYF
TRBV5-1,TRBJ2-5,CASSLNQANQETQYF
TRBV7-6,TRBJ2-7,CASSDGTGANYEQYF
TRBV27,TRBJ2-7,CASSLGLAGGGYEQYF
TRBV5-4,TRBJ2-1,CASSSSRGPYNEQFF
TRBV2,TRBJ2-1,CASRGAGLAGGSSYNEQFF
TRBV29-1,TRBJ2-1,CSVDLASGYNEQFF
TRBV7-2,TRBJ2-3,CASNLGPTDTQYF
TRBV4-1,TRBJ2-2,CASSQRSGGNTGELFF
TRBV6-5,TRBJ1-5,CASSKTVYSNQPQHF
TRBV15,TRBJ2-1,CATSRASGGTYNEQFF
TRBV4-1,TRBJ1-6,CASSPGQGSNSPLHF
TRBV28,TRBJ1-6,CASQVQGGAVAPLHF
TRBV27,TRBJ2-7,CASSSTYEQYF
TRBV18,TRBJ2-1,CASSPGTGNYNEQFF
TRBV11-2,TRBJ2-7,CASSFLGTLAYEQYF
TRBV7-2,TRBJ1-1,CASSRQVGTEAFF
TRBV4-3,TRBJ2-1,CASSQGIAGGTLRNEQFF
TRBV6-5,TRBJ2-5,CASSYSGQGAETQYF
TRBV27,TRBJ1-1,CASSFQGVGTEAFF
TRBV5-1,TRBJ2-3,CASSMGQGLDTQYF